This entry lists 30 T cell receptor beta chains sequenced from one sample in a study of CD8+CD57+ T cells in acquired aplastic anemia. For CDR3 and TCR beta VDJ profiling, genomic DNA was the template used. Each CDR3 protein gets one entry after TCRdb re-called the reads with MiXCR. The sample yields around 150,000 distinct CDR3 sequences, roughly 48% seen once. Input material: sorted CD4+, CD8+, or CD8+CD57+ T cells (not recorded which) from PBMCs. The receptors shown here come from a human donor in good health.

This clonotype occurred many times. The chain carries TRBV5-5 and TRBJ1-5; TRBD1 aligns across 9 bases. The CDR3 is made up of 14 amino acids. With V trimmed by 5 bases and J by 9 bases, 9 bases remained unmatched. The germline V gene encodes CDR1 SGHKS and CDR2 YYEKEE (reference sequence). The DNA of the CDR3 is TGTGCCAGCAGACGGACAGGGGAAGGTGGGCCCCAGCATTTT. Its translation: CASRRTGEGGPQHF. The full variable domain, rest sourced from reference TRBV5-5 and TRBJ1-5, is DAGVTQSPTHLIKTRGQQVTLRCSPISGHKSVSWYQQVLGQGPQFIFQYYEKEERGRGNFPDRFSARQFPNYSSELNVNALLLGDSALYLCASRRTGEGGPQHFGDGTRLSIL.

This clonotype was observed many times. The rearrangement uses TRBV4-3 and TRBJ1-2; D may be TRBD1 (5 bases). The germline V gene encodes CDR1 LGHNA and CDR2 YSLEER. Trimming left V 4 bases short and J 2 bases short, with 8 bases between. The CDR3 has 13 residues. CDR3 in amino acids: CASSPSGNYGYTF. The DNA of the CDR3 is TGCGCCAGCAGCCCCTCAGGGAACTATGGCTACACCTTC.

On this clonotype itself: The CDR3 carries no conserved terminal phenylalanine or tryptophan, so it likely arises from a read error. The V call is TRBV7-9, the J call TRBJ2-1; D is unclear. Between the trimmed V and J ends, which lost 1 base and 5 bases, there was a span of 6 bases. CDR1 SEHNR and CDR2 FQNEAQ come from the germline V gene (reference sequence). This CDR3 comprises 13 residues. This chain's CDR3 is CASSLVGHNEQFL. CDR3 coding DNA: TGTGCCAGCAGCTTAGTAGGGCACAATGAGCAGTTCCTC.

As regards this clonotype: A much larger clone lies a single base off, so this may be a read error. The CDR3 DNA is TGCGCCAGCAGGTCAAGGGAGACCCAGCACTTC. Protein product: CASRSRETQHF. This chain links TRBV5-1 with TRBJ2-5; perhaps TRBD2 as D (5 bases). This CDR3 is built from 11 residues. Germline V lookup: CDR1 SGHRS, CDR2 YFSETQ. The whole variable domain, filled in from reference TRBV5-1 and TRBJ2-5, reads KAGVTQTPRYLIKTRGQQVTLSCSPISGHRSVSWYQQTPGQGLQFLFEYFSETQRNKGNFPGRFSGRQFSNSRSEMNVSTLELGDSALYLCASRSRETQHFGPGTRLLVL.

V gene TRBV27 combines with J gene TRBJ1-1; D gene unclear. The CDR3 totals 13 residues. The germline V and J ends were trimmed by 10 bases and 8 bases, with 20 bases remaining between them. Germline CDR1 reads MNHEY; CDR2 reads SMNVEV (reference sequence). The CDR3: CATTTMATGEAFF. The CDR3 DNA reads TGTGCCACCACGACGATGGCAACGGGGGAAGCTTTCTTT.

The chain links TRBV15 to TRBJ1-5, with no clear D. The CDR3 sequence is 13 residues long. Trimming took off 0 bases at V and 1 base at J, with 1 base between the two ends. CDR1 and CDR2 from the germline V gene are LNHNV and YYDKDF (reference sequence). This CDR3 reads CATSRESNQPQHF. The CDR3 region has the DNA TGTGCCACCAGCAGAGAAAGCAATCAGCCCCAGCATTTT.

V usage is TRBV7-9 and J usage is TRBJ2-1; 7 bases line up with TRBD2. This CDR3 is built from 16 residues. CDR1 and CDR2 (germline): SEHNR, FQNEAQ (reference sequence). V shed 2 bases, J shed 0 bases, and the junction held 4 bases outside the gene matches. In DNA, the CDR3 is TGTGCCAGCAGCTTAAGGGCGGGAGTCTCCTACAATGAGCAGTTCTTC. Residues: CASSLRAGVSYNEQFF.

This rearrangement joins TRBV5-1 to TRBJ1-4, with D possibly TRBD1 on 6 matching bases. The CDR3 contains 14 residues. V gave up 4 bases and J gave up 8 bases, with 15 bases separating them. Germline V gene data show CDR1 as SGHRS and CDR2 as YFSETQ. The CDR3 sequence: CASSLQGTGEKLFF. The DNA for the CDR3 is TGCGCCAGCAGCCTCCAGGGGACGGGAGAAAAACTGTTTTTT.

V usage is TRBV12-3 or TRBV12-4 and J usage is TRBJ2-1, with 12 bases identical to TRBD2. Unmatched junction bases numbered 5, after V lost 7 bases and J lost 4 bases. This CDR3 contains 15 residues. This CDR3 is CASKSTSGGYNEQFF. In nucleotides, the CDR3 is TGTGCCAGCAAATCGACTAGCGGGGGATACAATGAGCAGTTCTTC.

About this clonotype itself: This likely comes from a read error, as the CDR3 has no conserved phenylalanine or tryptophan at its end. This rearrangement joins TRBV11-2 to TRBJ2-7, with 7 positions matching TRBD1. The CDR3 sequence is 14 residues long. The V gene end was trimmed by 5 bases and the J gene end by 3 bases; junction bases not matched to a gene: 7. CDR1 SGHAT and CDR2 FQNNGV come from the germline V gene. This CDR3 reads CASSPRQGGYEQYL. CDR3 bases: TGTGCCAGCAGCCCACGACAGGGTGGCTACGAGCAGTACCTC.

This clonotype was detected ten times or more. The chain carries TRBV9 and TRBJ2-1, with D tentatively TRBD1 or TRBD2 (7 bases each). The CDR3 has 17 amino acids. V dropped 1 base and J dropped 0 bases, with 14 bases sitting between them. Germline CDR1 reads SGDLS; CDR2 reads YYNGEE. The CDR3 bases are TGTGCCAGCAGCGTAAGGGGGGGACAGAGCTCCTACAATGAGCAGTTCTTC. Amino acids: CASSVRGGQSSYNEQFF.

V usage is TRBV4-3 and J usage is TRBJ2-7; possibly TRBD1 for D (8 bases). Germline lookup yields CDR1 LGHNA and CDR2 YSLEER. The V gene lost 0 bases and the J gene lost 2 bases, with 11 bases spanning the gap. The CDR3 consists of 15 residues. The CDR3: CASSQEQGGPYEQYF. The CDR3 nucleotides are TGCGCCAGCAGCCAAGAACAGGGGGGGCCCTACGAGCAGTACTTC.

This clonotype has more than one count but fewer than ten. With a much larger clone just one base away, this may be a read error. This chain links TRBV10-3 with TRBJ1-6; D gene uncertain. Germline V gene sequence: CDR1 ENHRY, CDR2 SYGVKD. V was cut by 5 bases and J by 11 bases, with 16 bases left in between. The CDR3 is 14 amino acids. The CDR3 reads CAISYDWILAPLHF. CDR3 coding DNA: TGTGCCATCAGTTACGACTGGATACTCGCACCCCTCCACTTT.

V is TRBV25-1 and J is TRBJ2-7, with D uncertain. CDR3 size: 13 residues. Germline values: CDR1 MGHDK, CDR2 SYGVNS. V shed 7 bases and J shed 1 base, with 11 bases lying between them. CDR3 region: CASTHRASYEQYF. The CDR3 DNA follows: TGTGCCAGCACCCACCGCGCATCCTACGAGCAGTACTTC.

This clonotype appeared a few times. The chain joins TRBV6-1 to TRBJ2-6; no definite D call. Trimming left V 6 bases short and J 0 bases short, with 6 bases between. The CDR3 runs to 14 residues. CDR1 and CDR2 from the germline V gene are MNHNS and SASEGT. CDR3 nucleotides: TGTGCCAGCAGCCCGAACTCTGGGGCCAACGTCCTGACTTTC. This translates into CASSPNSGANVLTF.

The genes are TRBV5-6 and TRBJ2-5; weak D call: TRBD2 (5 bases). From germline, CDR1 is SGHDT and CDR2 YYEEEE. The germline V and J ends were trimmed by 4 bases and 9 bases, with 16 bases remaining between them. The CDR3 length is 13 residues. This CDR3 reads CASSPGRRTAQYF. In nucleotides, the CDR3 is TGTGCCAGCAGCCCCGGTCGGAGGACGGCCCAGTACTTC.

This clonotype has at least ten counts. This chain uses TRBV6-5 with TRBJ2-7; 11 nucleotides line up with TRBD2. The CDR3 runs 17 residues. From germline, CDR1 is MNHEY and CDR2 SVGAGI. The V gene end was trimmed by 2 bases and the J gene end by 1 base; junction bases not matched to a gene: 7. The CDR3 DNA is TGTGCCAGCAGTTACGGTAGCGGGAGGGCCAGGTCCTACGAGCAGTACTTC. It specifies CASSYGSGRARSYEQYF.

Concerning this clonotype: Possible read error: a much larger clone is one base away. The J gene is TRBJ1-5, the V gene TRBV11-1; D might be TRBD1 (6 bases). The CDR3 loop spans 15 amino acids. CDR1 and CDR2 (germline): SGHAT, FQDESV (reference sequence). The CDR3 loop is CASGLVPGDNQPQHF. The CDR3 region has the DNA TGTGCCAGCGGCTTGGTCCCAGGGGACAATCAGCCCCAGCATTTT.

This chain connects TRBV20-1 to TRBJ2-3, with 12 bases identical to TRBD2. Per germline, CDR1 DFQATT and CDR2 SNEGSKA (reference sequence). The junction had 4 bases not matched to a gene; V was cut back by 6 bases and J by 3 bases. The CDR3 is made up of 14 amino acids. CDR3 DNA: TGCAGTGCGCGGACTAGCGGGGAAACAGATACGCAGTATTTT. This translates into CSARTSGETDTQYF.

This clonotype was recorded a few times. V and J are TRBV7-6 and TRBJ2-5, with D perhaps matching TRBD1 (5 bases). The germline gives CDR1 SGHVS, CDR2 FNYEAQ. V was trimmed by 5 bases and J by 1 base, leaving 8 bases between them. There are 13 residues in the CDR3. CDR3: CASSPRVQETQYF. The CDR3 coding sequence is TGTGCCAGCAGCCCCAGGGTCCAAGAGACCCAGTACTTC.

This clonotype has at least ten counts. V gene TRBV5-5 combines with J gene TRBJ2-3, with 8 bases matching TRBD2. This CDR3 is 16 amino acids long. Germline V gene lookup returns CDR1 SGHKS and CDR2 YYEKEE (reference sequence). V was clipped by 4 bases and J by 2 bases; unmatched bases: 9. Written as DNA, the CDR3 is TGTGCCAGCAGCGCTCGGGGGGGAGTCCCCACAGATACGCAGTATTTT. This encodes CASSARGGVPTDTQYF.

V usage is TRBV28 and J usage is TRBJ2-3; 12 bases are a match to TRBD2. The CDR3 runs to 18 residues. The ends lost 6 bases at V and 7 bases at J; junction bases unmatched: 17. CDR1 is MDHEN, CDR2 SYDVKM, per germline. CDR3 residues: CASRQNPGLAGFNYTQYF. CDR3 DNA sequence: TGTGCCAGCAGACAAAATCCGGGACTAGCGGGTTTCAACTATACGCAGTATTTT.

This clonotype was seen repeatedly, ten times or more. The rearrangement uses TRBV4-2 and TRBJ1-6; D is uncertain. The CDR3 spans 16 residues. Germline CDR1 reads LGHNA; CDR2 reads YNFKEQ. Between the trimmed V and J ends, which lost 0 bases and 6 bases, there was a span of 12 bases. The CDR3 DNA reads TGTGCCAGCAGCCAAGATCGAACAGCCTTTAATTCACCCCTCCACTTT. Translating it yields CASSQDRTAFNSPLHF.

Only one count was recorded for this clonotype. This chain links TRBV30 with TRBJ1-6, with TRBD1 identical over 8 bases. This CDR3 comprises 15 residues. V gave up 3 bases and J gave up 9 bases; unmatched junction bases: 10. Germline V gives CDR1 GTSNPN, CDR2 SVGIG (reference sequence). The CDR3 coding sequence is TGTGCCTGGAGCGCCGGGACAGGCGGCCCTTCACCCCTCCACTTT. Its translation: CAWSAGTGGPSPLHF.

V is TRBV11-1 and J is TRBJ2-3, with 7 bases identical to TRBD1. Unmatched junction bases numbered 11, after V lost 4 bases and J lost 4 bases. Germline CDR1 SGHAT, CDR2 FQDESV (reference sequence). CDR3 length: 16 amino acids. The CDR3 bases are TGTGCCAGCAGCTCGTCGACAGGGCCCACCCCAGATACGCAGTATTTT. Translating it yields CASSSSTGPTPDTQYF.

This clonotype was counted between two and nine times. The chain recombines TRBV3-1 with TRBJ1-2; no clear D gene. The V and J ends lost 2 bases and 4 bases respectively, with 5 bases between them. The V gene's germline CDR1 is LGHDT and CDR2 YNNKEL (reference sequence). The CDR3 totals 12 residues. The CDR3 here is CASSQRSYGYTF. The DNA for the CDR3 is TGTGCCAGCAGCCAAAGATCCTATGGCTACACCTTC.

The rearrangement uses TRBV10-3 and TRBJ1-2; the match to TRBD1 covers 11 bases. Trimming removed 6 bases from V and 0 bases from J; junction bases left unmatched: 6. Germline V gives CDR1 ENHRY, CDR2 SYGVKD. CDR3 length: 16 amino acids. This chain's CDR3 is CAIRRTGGYSNYGYTF. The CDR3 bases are TGTGCCATCAGGCGGACAGGGGGCTATTCTAACTATGGCTACACCTTC.

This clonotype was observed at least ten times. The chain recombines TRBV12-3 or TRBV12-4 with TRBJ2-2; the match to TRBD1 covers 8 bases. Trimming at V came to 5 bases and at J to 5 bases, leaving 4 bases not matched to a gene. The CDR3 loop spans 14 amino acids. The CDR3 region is CASSRTGLTGELFF. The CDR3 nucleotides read TGTGCCAGCAGTAGGACAGGGTTAACCGGGGAGCTGTTTTTT.

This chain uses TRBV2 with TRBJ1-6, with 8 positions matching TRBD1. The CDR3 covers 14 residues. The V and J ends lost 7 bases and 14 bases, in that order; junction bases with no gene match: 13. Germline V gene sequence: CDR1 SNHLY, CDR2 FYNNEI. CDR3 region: CASISGTGMGTLHF. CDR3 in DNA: TGTGCCAGCATTTCCGGGACAGGAATGGGCACCCTCCACTTT.

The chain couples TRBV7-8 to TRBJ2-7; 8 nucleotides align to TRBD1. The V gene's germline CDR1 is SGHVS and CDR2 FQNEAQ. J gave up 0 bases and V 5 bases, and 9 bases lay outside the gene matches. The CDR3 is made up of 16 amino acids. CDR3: CASSTHRQGSSYEQYF. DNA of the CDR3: TGTGCCAGCAGCACGCATAGACAGGGGAGCTCCTACGAGCAGTACTTC.